These 5 T cell receptor beta chains came from one sample sequenced in a study of T cells in Graves' hyperthyroidism and ophthalmopathy. RNA transcripts were the template for amplifying TCR beta CDR3 regions. When the TCR CDR3 underwent first-round RT-PCR, the HTBI primer set was used. TCRdb redid the calling of the multiplex PCR reads with MiXCR, one entry per CDR3 protein. The data hold 560,000 or so distinct CDR3 sequences, with roughly 46% observed a single time. The source material was peripheral blood or thyroid tissue (not recorded which). Source of these receptors: a woman between 18 and 30 years old with Graves' hyperthyroidism.

Details on this clonotype: This may come from a read error, since a much larger clone is one base off. V and J are TRBV7-2 and TRBJ2-5; the D gene is possibly TRBD2 (6 bases). This CDR3 region has 13 residues. In germline, CDR1 is SGHTA, CDR2 FQGNSA. V lost 4 bases and J lost 9, with 15 bases in between. The CDR3 reads CASSSSVEEAQYF. For the CDR3, the DNA is TGTGCCAGCAGCTCTAGCGTGGAGGAGGCCCAGTACTTC. Supplemented by reference TRBV7-2 and TRBJ2-5, the full variable domain reads GAGVSQSPSNKVTEKGKDVELRCDPISGHTALYWYRQSLGQGLEFLIYFQGNSAPDKSGLPSDRFSAERTGGSVSTLTIQRTQQEDSAVYLCASSSSVEEAQYFGPGTRLLVL.

This clonotype was seen many times. The chain is built from TRBV10-3 and TRBJ1-1; no reliable D call. This CDR3 is built from 11 residues. CDR1 is ENHRY, CDR2 SYGVKD, per germline. Trimming removed 6 bases at V and 8 bases at J, with 10 bases between. CDR3 sequence reads: CAIRGNGEAFF. CDR3 DNA sequence: TGTGCCATCAGAGGCAATGGGGAAGCTTTCTTT.

The V and J genes are TRBV27 and TRBJ1-2; D possibly corresponds to TRBD1 (5 bases). From germline, CDR1 is MNHEY and CDR2 SMNVEV (reference sequence). Trimming pared 0 bases from V and 6 bases from J, leaving 11 bases between. This CDR3 spans 14 amino acids. This chain's CDR3 is CASSLSARGHGYTF. CDR3 DNA: TGTGCCAGCAGTTTATCGGCAAGGGGCCATGGCTACACCTTC.

This sequence joins TRBV14 and TRBJ1-1; D is undetermined. Deletions cut 0 bases from V and 4 bases from J, with 6 bases between. The length of the CDR3 is 13 residues. Looked up from germline, CDR1 is SGHDN and CDR2 is FVKESK. CDR3 region: CASSQERLTEAFF. CDR3 DNA sequence: TGTGCCAGCAGCCAAGAACGACTCACTGAAGCTTTCTTT.

This sequence joins TRBV2 and TRBJ2-5; D unclear. Germline loops: CDR1 SNHLY, CDR2 FYNNEI. V shed 10 bases and J shed 5 bases, with 8 bases lying between them. The CDR3 totals 10 residues. The CDR3 region has the DNA TGTGCCACCCGACGGGAGACCCAGTACTTC. Its translation is CATRRETQYF.